These 18 T cell receptor beta chains were sequenced from one sample in a study of cytomegalovirus exposure and HLA in healthy donors. Primers included in the PCR were 60 Vbeta and 13 Jbeta primers. Sequencing was performed with immunoSEQ multiplex PCR; in TCRdb, only in-frame clones are kept and a portion is missing. The sample carries about 140,000 clones, more than 70% recorded once. Source material: PBMCs. These receptors all stem from a male donor in good health and CMV-seronegative.

The rearrangement links TRBV28 to TRBJ2-1; TRBD2 might be the D (6 bases). Trimming removed 4 bases from V and 7 bases from J, with 20 bases in between. Germline-derived CDR1 and CDR2 are MDHEN and SYDVKM. The length of the CDR3 is 16 residues. CDR3 amino acids: CASSYRGFGRNNEQFF. CDR3 DNA: TGTGCCAGCAGTTACCGGGGGTTCGGACGTAATAATGAGCAGTTCTTC.

With respect to this clone: Other DNA sequences in the sample encode the same CDR3. The genes are TRBV28 and TRBJ1-2; D call uncertain. V lost 2 bases to trimming and J lost 2 bases, with 6 bases between them. Looked up from germline, CDR1 is MDHEN and CDR2 is SYDVKM. The CDR3 runs to 13 residues. CDR3: CASSLPGNYGYTF. The CDR3 coding sequence is TGTGCCAGCAGTTTACCGGGAAACTATGGCTACACCTTC.

In its sample, this clone was seen a few times. The rearrangement uses TRBV10-3 and TRBJ2-1; 7 nucleotides align to TRBD1. In germline, CDR1 is ENHRY, CDR2 SYGVKD. The CDR3 has 13 amino acids. Germline trimming cut 7 bases from V and 8 bases from J; bases unmatched to any gene: 8. CDR3 in DNA: TGTGCCATCACCACGACAGGGAACCATGAGCAGTTCTTC. This translates into CAITTTGNHEQFF.

This clone was seen a few times. The chain joins TRBV7-9 to TRBJ1-1; 9 positions agree with TRBD1. The CDR3 runs to 14 residues. V was clipped by 5 bases and J by 6 bases; unmatched bases: 7. CDR1 and CDR2 (germline): SEHNR, FQNEAQ (reference sequence). In nucleotides, the CDR3 is TGTGCCAGCAGCAAAGAAACAGGGGGCTCTGAAGCTTTCTTT. Its protein is CASSKETGGSEAFF.

The V gene is TRBV7-3, the J gene TRBJ1-6; 9 nucleotides match TRBD1. The CDR3 runs to 21 residues. CDR1 and CDR2 (germline): SGHTA, FQGTGA. J was trimmed by 6 bases and V by 7 bases; bases with no gene match: 25. The CDR3 nucleotides read TGTGCCAGCATCACCACGTACGTACCGGACAGGGGTTCCTGGTCTAATTCACCCCTCCACTTT. Translated, it gives CASITTYVPDRGSWSNSPLHF.

This clone turned up a few times. The rearrangement uses TRBV5-4 and TRBJ2-7; 7 nucleotides line up with TRBD1. V shed 4 bases and J 1 base; nucleotides not matched to a gene: 5. Germline values: CDR1 SGHNT, CDR2 YYREEE (reference sequence). This CDR3 spans 14 amino acids. The CDR3 region has the DNA TGTGCCAGCAGCCCAAGGGGACAGTCCTACGAGCAGTACTTC. Amino acid sequence: CASSPRGQSYEQYF.

The V and J genes are TRBV4-1 and TRBJ2-1; 9 nucleotides line up with TRBD2. Losses at the gene ends were 3 bases for V and 5 bases for J; bases not matched to a gene: 11. The germline V gene has CDR1 MGHRA and CDR2 YSYEKL. The length of the CDR3 is 17 residues. The CDR3 region has the DNA TGCGCCAGCAGCCAGGCGCGGGGGGGCCAATTGAACAATGAGCAGTTCTTC. The encoded protein is CASSQARGGQLNNEQFF.

The J gene is TRBJ2-7, the V gene TRBV5-1; 7 bases agree with TRBD1. CDR1 is SGHRS and CDR2 is YFSETQ in the germline V gene. This CDR3 has 15 amino acids. V lost 2 bases, J lost 6 bases, and 11 bases stayed unmatched. The CDR3 spells CASSFLGRGYSEQYF. The CDR3, as DNA: TGCGCCAGCAGCTTCCTGGGCAGGGGGTACAGCGAGCAGTACTTC.

The chain joins TRBV29-1 to TRBJ2-7; D is unresolved. Trimming removed 4 bases from V and 0 bases from J, with 7 bases in between. CDR3 size: 12 residues. Germline V gives CDR1 SQVTM, CDR2 ANQGSEA. The CDR3 region is CSVGQASYEQYF. The DNA of the CDR3 is TGCAGCGTTGGGCAGGCCTCCTACGAGCAGTACTTC.

The chain carries TRBV15 and TRBJ2-5; 8 bases align to TRBD1. Germline V gene data show CDR1 as LNHNV and CDR2 as YYDKDF (reference sequence). V dropped 5 bases and J dropped 5; count of bases not matched to a gene: 13. CDR3 length equals 16 residues. DNA for the CDR3: TGTGCCACCAGCCCCACGGACAGGGACGGTTCCGAGACCCAGTACTTC. Translating it yields CATSPTDRDGSETQYF.

The table lists this clone with a few counts. The rearrangement uses TRBV7-8 and TRBJ1-1; no clear D. Trimming left V 4 bases short and J 5 bases short, with 14 bases between. CDR3 length: 14 residues. The germline gives CDR1 SGHVS, CDR2 FQNEAQ. The CDR3 coding sequence is TGTGCCAGCAGCTCCCAGGAGGGAAGGACTGAAGCTTTCTTT. It is translated as CASSSQEGRTEAFF.

The CDR3 region is CASSEAGNYGYTF. CDR3 in DNA: TGTGCCAGCAGCGAGGCAGGGAACTATGGCTACACCTTC. This chain uses TRBV11-3 with TRBJ1-2; D is possibly TRBD1 (5 bases). Germline V gene sequence: CDR1 SGHNT, CDR2 YENEEA. There are 13 residues in the CDR3. V was trimmed by 5 bases and J by 2 bases, leaving 9 bases between them.

The chain is built from TRBV5-1 and TRBJ1-6; D not resolved. With 1 base removed from V and 6 bases from J, the gap between germline ends came to 11 bases. The CDR3 extends over 15 amino acids. CDR1 is SGHRS and CDR2 is YFSETQ in the germline V gene. CDR3 loop: CASSLMADVNSPLHF. The CDR3, as DNA: TGCGCCAGCAGCTTGATGGCAGATGTTAATTCACCCCTCCACTTT.

The V call is TRBV19, the J call TRBJ1-2; no definite D call. Germline CDR1 is LNHDA and CDR2 is SQIVND (reference sequence). Trimming stripped 5 bases from V and 4 bases from J, with 14 bases between. The CDR3 sequence is 14 residues long. For the CDR3, the DNA is TGTGCCAGTAGTGGCGGGGTGAGAGTCTATGGCTACACCTTC. This gives the protein CASSGGVRVYGYTF.

The chain combines TRBV19 with TRBJ1-2; the match to TRBD1 covers 7 bases. Germline V gives CDR1 LNHDA, CDR2 SQIVND (reference sequence). The CDR3 is made up of 14 amino acids. The trim removed 5 bases at V and 7 bases at J, leaving 10 bases unmatched. CDR3 DNA sequence: TGTGCCAGTAGTGATCGACAGGGAAGAAGTGGCTACACCTTC. Amino acid sequence: CASSDRQGRSGYTF.

This chain uses TRBV28 with TRBJ1-4; no reliable D call. The CDR3 covers 14 residues. Deletions cut 5 bases from V and 5 bases from J, with 12 bases between. CDR1 MDHEN and CDR2 SYDVKM come from the germline V gene. CDR3 DNA sequence: TGTGCCAGCAGTCCGGACGGACTAAATGAAAAACTGTTTTTT. Protein: CASSPDGLNEKLFF. The whole variable domain, remainder taken from reference TRBV28 and TRBJ1-4, is DVKVTQSSRYLVKRTGEKVFLECVQDMDHENMFWYRQDPGLGLRLIYFSYDVKMKEKGDIPEGYSVSREKKERFSLILESASTNQTSMYLCASSPDGLNEKLFFGSGTQLSVL.

The chain joins TRBV5-1 to TRBJ2-1, with D tentatively TRBD2 (5 bases). The CDR3 totals 13 residues. The V gene's germline CDR1 is SGHRS and CDR2 YFSETQ. V was clipped by 3 bases and J by 8 bases, with 12 bases between them. The CDR3 loop reads CASSSPGLYEQFF. The CDR3 DNA reads TGCGCCAGCAGCTCCCCCGGACTTTATGAGCAGTTCTTC.

This chain connects TRBV7-9 to TRBJ2-1; the D is unclear. V gave up 8 bases and J gave up 8 bases, with 16 bases separating them. Looked up from germline, CDR1 is SEHNR and CDR2 is FQNEAQ (reference sequence). The CDR3 runs to 13 residues. The chain's CDR3 is CASGLGASDEQFF. The CDR3 DNA reads TGTGCCAGCGGCCTGGGCGCATCGGATGAGCAGTTCTTC.